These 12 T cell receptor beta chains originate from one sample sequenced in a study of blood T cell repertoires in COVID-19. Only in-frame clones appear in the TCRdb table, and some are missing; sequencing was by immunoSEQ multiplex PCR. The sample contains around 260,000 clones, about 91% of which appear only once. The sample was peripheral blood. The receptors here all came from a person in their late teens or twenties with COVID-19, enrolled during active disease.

As DNA, the CDR3 is TGTGCCAGCAGTTACGATTGGGGGGAACCGGTCAACGACTACACCTTC. Amino acids: CASSYDWGEPVNDYTF. The chain carries TRBV6-5 and TRBJ1-2, with a weak D call TRBD1 (5 bases). This CDR3 contains 16 residues. V was pared by 2 bases and J by 10 bases, with 23 bases between. Germline lookup yields CDR1 MNHEY and CDR2 SVGAGI.

CDR3 region: CASSSWTGDSYEQYF. CDR3 nucleotides: TGTGCCAGCAGCTCTTGGACAGGGGATTCCTACGAGCAGTACTTC. This rearrangement joins TRBV11-2 to TRBJ2-7; 9 bases are a match to TRBD1. Trimming cost V 4 bases and J 1 base; bases outside gene matches: 5. This CDR3 contains 15 residues. Germline V lookup: CDR1 SGHAT, CDR2 FQNNGV.

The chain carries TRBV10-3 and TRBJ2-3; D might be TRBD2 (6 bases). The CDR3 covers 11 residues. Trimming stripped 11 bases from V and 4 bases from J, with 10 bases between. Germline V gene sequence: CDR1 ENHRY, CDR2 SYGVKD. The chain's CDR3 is CAAGTPDTQYF. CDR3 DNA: TGTGCCGCGGGGACTCCAGATACGCAGTATTTT.

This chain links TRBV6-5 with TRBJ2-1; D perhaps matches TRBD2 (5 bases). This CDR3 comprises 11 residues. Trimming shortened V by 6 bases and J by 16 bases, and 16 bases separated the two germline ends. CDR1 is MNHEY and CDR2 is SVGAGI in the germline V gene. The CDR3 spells CASRTLAVEFF. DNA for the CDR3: TGTGCCAGCAGAACCCTAGCAGTGGAATTCTTC.

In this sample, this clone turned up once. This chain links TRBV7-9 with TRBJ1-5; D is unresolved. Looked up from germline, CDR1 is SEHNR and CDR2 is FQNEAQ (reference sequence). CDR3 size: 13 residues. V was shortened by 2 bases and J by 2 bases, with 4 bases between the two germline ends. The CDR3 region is CASSLQGNQPQHF. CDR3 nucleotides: TGTGCCAGCAGCTTACAGGGCAATCAGCCCCAGCATTTT.

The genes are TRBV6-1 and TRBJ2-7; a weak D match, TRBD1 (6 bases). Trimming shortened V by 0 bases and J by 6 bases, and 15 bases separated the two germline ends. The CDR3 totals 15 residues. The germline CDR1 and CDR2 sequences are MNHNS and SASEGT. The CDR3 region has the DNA TGTGCCAGCAGTGAAGCTGCAGGGGCGCACAGCGAGCAGTACTTC. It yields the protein CASSEAAGAHSEQYF.

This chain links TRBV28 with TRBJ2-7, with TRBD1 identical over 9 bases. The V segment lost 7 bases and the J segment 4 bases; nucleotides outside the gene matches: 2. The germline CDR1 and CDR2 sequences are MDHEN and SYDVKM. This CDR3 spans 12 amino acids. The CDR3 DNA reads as TGTGCCAGCACGACAGGGGGTTACGAGCAGTACTTC. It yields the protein CASTTGGYEQYF.

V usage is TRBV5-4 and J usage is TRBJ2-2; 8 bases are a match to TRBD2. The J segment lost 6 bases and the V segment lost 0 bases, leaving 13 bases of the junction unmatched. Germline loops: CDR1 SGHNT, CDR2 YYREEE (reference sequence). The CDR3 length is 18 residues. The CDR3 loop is CASSLGDSGNKVAGELFF. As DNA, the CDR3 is TGTGCCAGCAGCTTGGGAGATAGCGGGAATAAGGTGGCCGGGGAGCTGTTTTTT. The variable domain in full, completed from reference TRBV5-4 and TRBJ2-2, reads ETGVTQSPTHLIKTRGQQVTLRCSSQSGHNTVSWYQQALGQGPQFIFQYYREEENGRGNFPPRFSGLQFPNYSSELNVNALELDDSALYLCASSLGDSGNKVAGELFFGEGSRLTVL.

CDR3 nucleotides: TGTGCCAGCAGGGGGGGTGGAGGAAATCAGCCCCAGCATTTT. It specifies CASRGGGGNQPQHF. This chain joins TRBV7-8 and TRBJ1-5; a possible D gene is TRBD1 (5 bases). CDR3 length equals 14 residues. Germline CDR1 is SGHVS and CDR2 is FQNEAQ. V lost 6 bases, J lost 4 bases, and 13 bases lay in between. Drawing the rest from reference TRBV7-8 and TRBJ1-5, the complete variable domain is GAGVSQSPRYKVAKRGQDVALRCDPISGHVSLFWYQQALGQGPEFLTYFQNEAQLDKSGLPSDRFFAERPEGSVSTLKIQRTQQEDSAVYLCASRGGGGNQPQHFGDGTRLSIL.

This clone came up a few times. CDR3 in amino acids: CASSSGGTYNEQFF. The DNA of the CDR3 is TGTGCCAGCAGTTCTGGAGGGACCTACAATGAGCAGTTCTTC. V gene TRBV27 combines with J gene TRBJ2-1, with TRBD2 as a possible D gene (6 bases). The CDR3 is 14 residues long. V shed 4 bases and J shed 2 bases, with 9 bases lying between them. Germline V gene data show CDR1 as MNHEY and CDR2 as SMNVEV (reference sequence).

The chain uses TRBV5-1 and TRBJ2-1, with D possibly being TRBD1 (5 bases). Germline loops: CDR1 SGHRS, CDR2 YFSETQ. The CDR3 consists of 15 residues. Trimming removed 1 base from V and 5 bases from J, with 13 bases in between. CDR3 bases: TGCGCCAGCAGCTTGTGGCAGGGAAAGGACAATGAGCAGTTCTTC. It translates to CASSLWQGKDNEQFF.

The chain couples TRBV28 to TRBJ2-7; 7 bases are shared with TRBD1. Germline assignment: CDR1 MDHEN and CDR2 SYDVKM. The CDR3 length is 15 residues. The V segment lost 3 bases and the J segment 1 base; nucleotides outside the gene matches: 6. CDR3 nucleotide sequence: TGTGCCAGCAGTTTTCCGGGGACAGTTTCCTACGAGCAGTACTTC. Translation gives CASSFPGTVSYEQYF.